These T cell receptor beta chains were read from a single sample in a study of response to subunit inactivated influenza vaccine. TCRdb independently ran MiXCR on the RT-PCR reads; one entry per CDR3 protein. The sample has just under 250,000 distinct CDR3 sequences, roughly an eighth seen once; the top ten hold approximately 7.8%. Here the sequenced sample was non-naive T cells sorted from PBMCs, taken 14 days before vaccination. The receptors were sampled from a man between 45 and 60 years old who received an inactivated influenza vaccine. Both conserved end residues are part of each CDR3. The D gene is left open where the match is weak. Clone size appears in some rows only: once, few, many, or a class for an expanded clone.

CDR3 protein: CSALSGSGNYNEQFF; CDR3 DNA: TGCAGTGCTTTATCGGGTAGCGGGAACTACAATGAGCAGTTCTTC; V gene: TRBV20-1; clone size: .; J gene: TRBJ2-1; D gene: TRBD2
CDR3 protein: CSAVPCNNEQFF; CDR3 DNA: TGCAGTGCTGTTCCCTGCAACAATGAGCAGTTCTTC; V gene: TRBV20-1; clone size: many; J gene: TRBJ2-1; D gene: .
CDR3 protein: CASSLLGQGDIQYF; CDR3 DNA: TGTGCCAGCAGTTTATTGGGACAAGGAGACATTCAGTACTTC; V gene: TRBV28; clone size: many; J gene: TRBJ2-4; D gene: .
CDR3 protein: CASSWVAGGALLGETQYF; CDR3 DNA: TGTGCCAGCAGTTGGGTAGCGGGGGGAGCCTTATTGGGAGAGACCCAGTACTTC; V gene: TRBV6-5; clone size: .; J gene: TRBJ2-5; D gene: TRBD2
CDR3 protein: CASSLQGNQPQHF; CDR3 DNA: TGTGCCAGCAGCTTACAGGGCAATCAGCCCCAGCATTTT; V gene: TRBV7-9; clone size: many; J gene: TRBJ1-5; D gene: .
CDR3 protein: CASKTEFTYGYTF; CDR3 DNA: TGTGCCAGCAAAACAGAATTTACCTATGGCTACACCTTC; V gene: TRBV2; clone size: few; J gene: TRBJ1-2; D gene: .
CDR3 protein: CSVQTGGDEQYF; CDR3 DNA: TGCAGCGTTCAGACAGGGGGCGACGAGCAGTACTTC; V gene: TRBV29-1; clone size: .; J gene: TRBJ2-7; D gene: TRBD1
CDR3 protein: CASSADRAREKLFF; CDR3 DNA: TGTGCCAGCAGTGCGGACAGGGCTCGGGAAAAACTGTTTTTT; V gene: TRBV12-3/TRBV12-4; clone size: many; J gene: TRBJ1-4; D gene: TRBD1
CDR3 protein: CASSLGLAGGPGVTQYF; CDR3 DNA: TGTGCCAGCAGCTTAGGACTAGCGGGAGGCCCAGGGGTTACGCAGTATTTT; V gene: TRBV7-2; clone size: .; J gene: TRBJ2-3; D gene: TRBD2
CDR3 protein: CASSSRTGGNEKLCF; CDR3 DNA: TGCGCCAGCAGCTCGAGGACAGGGGGAAACGAAAAACTGTGTTTT; V gene: TRBV5-1; clone size: .; J gene: TRBJ1-4; D gene: TRBD1
CDR3 protein: CASSGLLAGGPETQYF; CDR3 DNA: TGTGCCAGCAGCGGGCTGCTAGCGGGGGGGCCCGAGACCCAGTACTTC; V gene: TRBV5-5; clone size: .; J gene: TRBJ2-5; D gene: TRBD2
CDR3 protein: CASSFSGGETQYF; CDR3 DNA: TGTGCCAGCAGTTTCAGCGGGGGTGAGACCCAGTACTTC; V gene: TRBV28; clone size: many; J gene: TRBJ2-5; D gene: TRBD2
CDR3 protein: CASNPTSGGYGELFF; CDR3 DNA: TGTGCCAGCAACCCGACTAGCGGGGGGTACGGGGAGCTGTTTTTT; V gene: TRBV27; clone size: .; J gene: TRBJ2-2; D gene: TRBD2
CDR3 protein: CASSFRLAGGSSYNEQFF; CDR3 DNA: TGTGCCAGCAGCTTTCGACTAGCGGGAGGGAGTTCCTACAATGAGCAGTTCTTC; V gene: TRBV14; clone size: few; J gene: TRBJ2-1; D gene: TRBD2
CDR3 protein: CASTLGGDKQPQHF; CDR3 DNA: TGTGCCAGCACCCTGGGGGGGGATAAGCAGCCCCAGCATTTT; V gene: TRBV12-3/TRBV12-4; clone size: .; J gene: TRBJ1-5; D gene: .
CDR3 protein: CASTDRLAGAFTMGNEQFF; CDR3 DNA: TGTGCCAGCACCGATCGACTAGCGGGAGCGTTTACAATGGGGAATGAGCAGTTCTTC; V gene: TRBV6-2/TRBV6-3; clone size: few; J gene: TRBJ2-1; D gene: TRBD2
CDR3 protein: CASSSGVRTSFIQETQYF; CDR3 DNA: TGCGCCAGCAGCTCGGGGGTGCGGACTAGCTTCATTCAAGAGACCCAGTACTTC; V gene: TRBV5-1; clone size: few; J gene: TRBJ2-5; D gene: TRBD2
CDR3 protein: CASSRNREDTQYF; CDR3 DNA: TGTGCCAGCAGTAGGAACAGGGAAGATACGCAGTATTTT; V gene: TRBV12-3/TRBV12-4; clone size: many; J gene: TRBJ2-3; D gene: .
CDR3 protein: CATSDPSTGVGDEQFF; CDR3 DNA: TGTGCCACCAGTGATCCCTCCACGGGAGTCGGGGATGAGCAGTTCTTC; V gene: TRBV24-1; clone size: few; J gene: TRBJ2-1; D gene: .
CDR3 protein: CASSSDRGDSYEQYF; CDR3 DNA: TGTGCCAGCAGCTCCGACAGGGGTGACTCCTACGAGCAGTACTTC; V gene: TRBV7-8; clone size: .; J gene: TRBJ2-7; D gene: TRBD1
CDR3 protein: CASIPSGRAWGEQFF; CDR3 DNA: TGTGCCAGCATCCCGAGCGGGAGGGCCTGGGGAGAGCAGTTCTTC; V gene: TRBV12-3/TRBV12-4; clone size: few; J gene: TRBJ2-1; D gene: TRBD2
CDR3 protein: CASSRRQGVGGANVLTF; CDR3 DNA: TGTGCCAGCAGCCGACGACAGGGGGTGGGGGGGGCCAACGTCCTGACTTTC; V gene: TRBV3-1; clone size: .; J gene: TRBJ2-6; D gene: TRBD1
CDR3 protein: CSATWTGDSIQYF; CDR3 DNA: TGCAGTGCAACCTGGACAGGGGACTCCATTCAGTACTTC; V gene: TRBV20-1; clone size: few; J gene: TRBJ2-4; D gene: TRBD1
CDR3 protein: CASSKTGAGPKGYTF; CDR3 DNA: TGCGCCAGCAGCAAGACGGGAGCAGGCCCCAAGGGCTACACCTTC; V gene: TRBV4-1; clone size: many; J gene: TRBJ1-2; D gene: .
CDR3 protein: CASSEFGQGSYNEQFF; CDR3 DNA: TGTGCCAGCAGTGAATTCGGACAGGGGTCCTACAATGAGCAGTTCTTC; V gene: TRBV2; clone size: many; J gene: TRBJ2-1; D gene: TRBD1
CDR3 protein: CASSHHHEQYF; CDR3 DNA: TGTGCCAGCAGCCACCATCACGAGCAGTACTTC; V gene: TRBV3-1; clone size: few; J gene: TRBJ2-7; D gene: .
CDR3 protein: CATSWMTGLSYEQYF; CDR3 DNA: TGTGCCACCTCGTGGATGACAGGACTATCCTACGAGCAGTACTTC; V gene: TRBV6-1; clone size: .; J gene: TRBJ2-7; D gene: .
CDR3 protein: CASSFRTYSTDTQYF; CDR3 DNA: TGTGCCAGCAGTTTTCGGACCTACAGCACAGATACGCAGTATTTT; V gene: TRBV27; clone size: few; J gene: TRBJ2-3; D gene: .
CDR3 protein: CASSQEGGVTGELFF; CDR3 DNA: TGTGCCAGCAGCCAAGAGGGCGGGGTCACCGGGGAGCTGTTTTTT; V gene: TRBV3-1; clone size: .; J gene: TRBJ2-2; D gene: .
CDR3 protein: CATLFQGGTEAFF; CDR3 DNA: TGTGCCACCCTTTTCCAGGGGGGGACTGAAGCTTTCTTT; V gene: TRBV10-3; clone size: few; J gene: TRBJ1-1; D gene: TRBD1
CDR3 protein: CASSLAGGSGNEQFF; CDR3 DNA: TGTGCCAGCAGCTTAGCGGGGGGGTCCGGGAATGAGCAGTTCTTC; V gene: TRBV7-2; clone size: few; J gene: TRBJ2-1; D gene: TRBD2
CDR3 protein: CASSLAGRSTGELFF; CDR3 DNA: TGTGCCAGCAGCTTAGCGGGTAGGAGCACCGGGGAGCTGTTTTTT; V gene: TRBV7-9; clone size: few; J gene: TRBJ2-2; D gene: .
CDR3 protein: CASSYSRPLRNYGYTF; CDR3 DNA: TGTGCCAGCAGTTACTCGAGACCCCTGAGGAACTATGGCTACACCTTC; V gene: TRBV6-2/TRBV6-3; clone size: .; J gene: TRBJ1-2; D gene: .
CDR3 protein: CSAWNPIGEKLFF; CDR3 DNA: TGCAGTGCTTGGAACCCGATTGGGGAAAAACTGTTTTTT; V gene: TRBV20-1; clone size: few; J gene: TRBJ1-4; D gene: .
CDR3 protein: CASSQARVDGDPFF; CDR3 DNA: TGTGCCAGCAGCCAGGCCCGGGTGGACGGGGATCCGTTCTTC; V gene: TRBV4-2; clone size: .; J gene: TRBJ2-1; D gene: .
CDR3 protein: CSARDLRGDEAFF; CDR3 DNA: TGCAGTGCTAGAGATCTCAGGGGGGATGAAGCTTTCTTT; V gene: TRBV20-1; clone size: .; J gene: TRBJ1-1; D gene: TRBD1
CDR3 protein: CASSSTGGRTEAFF; CDR3 DNA: TGTGCCAGCTCGTCTACAGGAGGGAGGACTGAAGCTTTCTTT; V gene: TRBV18; clone size: .; J gene: TRBJ1-1; D gene: .
CDR3 protein: CASSLPGTGGADTEAFF; CDR3 DNA: TGCGCCAGCAGCTTACCCGGGACAGGGGGCGCGGACACTGAAGCTTTCTTT; V gene: TRBV5-1; clone size: .; J gene: TRBJ1-1; D gene: TRBD1
CDR3 protein: CASSLDPQGGANVLTF; CDR3 DNA: TGCGCCAGCAGCTTGGACCCCCAGGGTGGGGCCAACGTCCTGACTTTC; V gene: TRBV5-1; clone size: .; J gene: TRBJ2-6; D gene: .
CDR3 protein: CSAPGQGAGGSYNEQFF; CDR3 DNA: TGCAGTGCCCCCGGACAGGGCGCGGGGGGTTCCTACAATGAGCAGTTCTTC; V gene: TRBV20-1; clone size: few; J gene: TRBJ2-1; D gene: .
CDR3 protein: CSARDSARGETQYF; CDR3 DNA: TGCAGTGCTAGAGATAGTGCCAGGGGCGAGACCCAGTACTTC; V gene: TRBV20-1; clone size: few; J gene: TRBJ2-5; D gene: .
CDR3 protein: CASSLGQGSTEAFF; CDR3 DNA: TGTGCCAGCAGCTTAGGCCAGGGGAGCACTGAAGCTTTCTTT; V gene: TRBV11-2; clone size: many; J gene: TRBJ1-1; D gene: .
CDR3 protein: CSVNRDTDTGELFF; CDR3 DNA: TGCAGCGTTAACCGGGACACCGACACCGGGGAGCTGTTTTTT; V gene: TRBV29-1; clone size: .; J gene: TRBJ2-2; D gene: .
CDR3 protein: CASSPPLDGTQYF; CDR3 DNA: TGTGCCAGCAGCCCACCCTTGGACGGGACCCAGTACTTC; V gene: TRBV7-2; clone size: .; J gene: TRBJ2-5; D gene: .
CDR3 protein: CASSLATSSGGYNEQFF; CDR3 DNA: TGCGCCAGCAGCTTGGCCACTTCTAGCGGGGGCTACAATGAGCAGTTCTTC; V gene: TRBV5-1; clone size: many; J gene: TRBJ2-1; D gene: TRBD2
CDR3 protein: CASSPRNRAPDTQYF; CDR3 DNA: TGTGCCAGCAGTCCCCGAAACAGGGCTCCAGATACGCAGTATTTT; V gene: TRBV6-1; clone size: many; J gene: TRBJ2-3; D gene: .
CDR3 protein: CASSESSSSYNEQFF; CDR3 DNA: TGTGCCAGCAGTGAGTCCTCGAGCTCCTACAATGAGCAGTTCTTC; V gene: TRBV6-1; clone size: few; J gene: TRBJ2-1; D gene: .
CDR3 protein: CASSPTSGSYNEQFF; CDR3 DNA: TGCGCCAGCAGCCCGACTAGCGGGAGTTACAATGAGCAGTTCTTC; V gene: TRBV5-1; clone size: few; J gene: TRBJ2-1; D gene: TRBD2
CDR3 protein: CATSDLRGSGETQYF; CDR3 DNA: TGTGCCACCAGTGATTTGCGAGGTTCTGGGGAGACCCAGTACTTC; V gene: TRBV24-1; clone size: .; J gene: TRBJ2-5; D gene: .
CDR3 protein: CSASAGTGASGANVLTF; CDR3 DNA: TGCAGTGCTAGTGCCGGGACAGGGGCCTCTGGGGCCAACGTCCTGACTTTC; V gene: TRBV20-1; clone size: few; J gene: TRBJ2-6; D gene: TRBD1
CDR3 protein: CSASRGLAGGPLAGELFF; CDR3 DNA: TGCAGTGCTAGCAGGGGACTAGCGGGAGGGCCATTGGCCGGGGAGCTGTTTTTT; V gene: TRBV20-1; clone size: .; J gene: TRBJ2-2; D gene: TRBD2
CDR3 protein: CASSLGGVTDTQYF; CDR3 DNA: TGCGCCAGCAGCCTGGGGGGAGTCACAGATACGCAGTATTTT; V gene: TRBV4-1; clone size: few; J gene: TRBJ2-3; D gene: .
CDR3 protein: CASSGTNSPLHF; CDR3 DNA: TGTGCCAGCAGTGGGACTAATTCACCCCTCCACTTT; V gene: TRBV25-1; clone size: many; J gene: TRBJ1-6; D gene: .
CDR3 protein: CSARASGMGETQYF; CDR3 DNA: TGCAGTGCTAGGGCTAGCGGGATGGGAGAGACCCAGTACTTC; V gene: TRBV20-1; clone size: few; J gene: TRBJ2-5; D gene: TRBD2
CDR3 protein: CASSVGQQETQYF; CDR3 DNA: TGTGCCAGCAGCGTAGGACAGCAAGAGACCCAGTACTTC; V gene: TRBV9; clone size: many; J gene: TRBJ2-5; D gene: .
CDR3 protein: CASSTQGMKTQHF; CDR3 DNA: TGTGCCAGCAGTACACAGGGGATGAAAACCCAGCATTTT; V gene: TRBV6-1; clone size: .; J gene: TRBJ1-5; D gene: TRBD1